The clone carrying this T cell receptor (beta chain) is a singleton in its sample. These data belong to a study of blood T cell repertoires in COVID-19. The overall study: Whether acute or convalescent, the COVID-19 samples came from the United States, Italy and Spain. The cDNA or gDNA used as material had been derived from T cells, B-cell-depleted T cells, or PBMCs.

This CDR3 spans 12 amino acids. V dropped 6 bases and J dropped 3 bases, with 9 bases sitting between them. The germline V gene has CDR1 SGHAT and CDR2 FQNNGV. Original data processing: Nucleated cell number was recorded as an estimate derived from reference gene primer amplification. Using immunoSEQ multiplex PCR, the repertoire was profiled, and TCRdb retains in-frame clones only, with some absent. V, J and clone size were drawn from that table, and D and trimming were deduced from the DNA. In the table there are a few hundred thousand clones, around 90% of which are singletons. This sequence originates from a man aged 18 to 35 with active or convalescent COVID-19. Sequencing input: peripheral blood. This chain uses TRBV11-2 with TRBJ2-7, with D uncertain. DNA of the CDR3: TGTGCCAGCAGTTCAACACGCTACGAGCAGTACTTC. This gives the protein CASSSTRYEQYF.